The clone carrying this T cell receptor (beta chain) appeared a few times. Its antigen is not identified. Time point here: persistent/refractory GD, antithyroid drugs over 5 years with positive TRAb. RNA extracted from PBMCs served as the sequencing template. EDTA tubes collected nine milliliters of peripheral blood. The authors built TCR beta libraries using iRepertoire HTBI primers and Arm-PCR of CDR3 regions. Per the study methods: Gene usage covered about 60 TRBV and some 13 TRBJ segments. TCRdb reprocessed the multiplex PCR reads via MiXCR and lists one record per CDR3 protein. These V and J calls derive from TCRdb rather than the authors' analysis. The sample shows 400,000 to 600,000 distinct CDR3 sequences, about a fifth of them seen only once. CDR1 and CDR2 (germline): MNHNS, SASEGT. V lost 5 bases and J 3 bases, leaving 17 bases between the germline ends. This CDR3 contains 15 residues. This record belongs to a study of regulatory T cells in long-lasting Graves disease.

Overall study findings and caveats: A limited number of samples was an acknowledged limitation. More public clonotypes were shared by persistent patients (fewer than 3,000) than by new patients (approximately 990).

This specimen was peripheral blood mononuclear cells (PBMCs), taken when the disease was refractory, from a patient treated with antithyroid drugs. The sequence came from a female donor with Graves disease. V and J are TRBV6-1 and TRBJ2-7; D gene unclear. This CDR3 is CASSPVERYYYEQYF. In nucleotides, the CDR3 is TGTGCCAGCAGTCCCGTGGAGAGATACTACTACGAGCAGTACTTC.